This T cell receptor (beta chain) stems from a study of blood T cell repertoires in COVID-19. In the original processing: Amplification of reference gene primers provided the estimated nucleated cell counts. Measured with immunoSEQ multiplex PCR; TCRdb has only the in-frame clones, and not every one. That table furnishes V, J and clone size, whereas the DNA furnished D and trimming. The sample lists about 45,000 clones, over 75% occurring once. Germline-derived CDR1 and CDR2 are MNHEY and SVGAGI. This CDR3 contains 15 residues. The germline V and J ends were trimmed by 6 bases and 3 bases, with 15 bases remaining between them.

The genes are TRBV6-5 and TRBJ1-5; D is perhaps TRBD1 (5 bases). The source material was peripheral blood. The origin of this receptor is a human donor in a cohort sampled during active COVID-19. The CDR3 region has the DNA TGTGCCAGCAGCTTCCGGGGGGAGAACAATCAGCCCCAGCATTTT. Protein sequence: CASSFRGENNQPQHF.